This T cell receptor beta chain was captured in a study of shared clonotypes between healthy human individuals. Sequencing used immunoSEQ multiplex PCR; TCRdb keeps in-frame clones, though not all of them. The sample lists about 1.1 million clones; around 78% were seen once. As regards this clone: Its antigen is currently unknown.

Germline trimming cut 6 bases from V and 5 bases from J; bases unmatched to any gene: 5. Germline V gene data show CDR1 as ENHRY and CDR2 as SYGVKD. The CDR3 has 14 amino acids. Study conclusions and caveats: Relative to clonotypes present in all four donors, those not shared had lower generation probabilities. Only blood was sampled; tissue repertoires likely differ.

The receptor's source is a man between 18 and 29 years old in good health. Some clones in this sample may be carry-over from other donors' samples. The sequencing input was memory CD4+ T cells from PBMCs. Regarding subset: CD45RA-negative fraction. The chain employs TRBV10-3 and TRBJ2-2; 8 nucleotides match TRBD1. The CDR3: CAIRGGQVTGELFF. In DNA form, the CDR3 reads TGTGCCATCAGGGGGGGACAGGTAACCGGGGAGCTGTTTTTT.